This TCR beta chain was documented in a study of blood T cell repertoires in COVID-19. The overall study: Acute and convalescent COVID-19 specimens originated in the United States, Italy and Spain.

This clone was recorded a few times. Assay: immunoSEQ multiplex PCR; the TCRdb copy retains only in-frame clones and omits some. This table holds some 120,000 clones, 70% to 80% found once. The sequence was obtained from a man aged 35 to 55 with active or convalescent COVID-19. The sequenced sample was peripheral blood.

CDR3 region: CAWATANYGYTF. CDR3 DNA: TGTGCCTGGGCGACAGCGAACTATGGCTACACCTTC. The chain couples TRBV30 to TRBJ1-2, with TRBD1 as a possible D gene (5 bases). The V gene lost 5 bases and the J gene lost 2 bases, with 9 bases spanning the gap. Per the germline V gene, CDR1 is GTSNPN and CDR2 is SVGIG (reference sequence). This CDR3 region has 12 residues.